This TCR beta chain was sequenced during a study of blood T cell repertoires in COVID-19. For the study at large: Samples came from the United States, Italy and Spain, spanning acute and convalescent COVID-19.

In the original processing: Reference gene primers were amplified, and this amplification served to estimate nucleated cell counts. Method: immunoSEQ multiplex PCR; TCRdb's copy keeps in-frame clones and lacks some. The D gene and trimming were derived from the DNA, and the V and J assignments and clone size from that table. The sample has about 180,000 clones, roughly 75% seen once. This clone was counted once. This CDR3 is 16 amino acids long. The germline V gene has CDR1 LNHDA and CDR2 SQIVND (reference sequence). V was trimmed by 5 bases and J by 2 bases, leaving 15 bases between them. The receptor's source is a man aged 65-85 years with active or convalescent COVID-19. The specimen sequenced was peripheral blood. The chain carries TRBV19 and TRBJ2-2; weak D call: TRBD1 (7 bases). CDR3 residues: CASSPGGTVNTGELFF. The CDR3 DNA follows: TGTGCCAGTAGTCCCGGCGGGACAGTAAACACCGGGGAGCTGTTTTTT.